This TCR beta chain comes out of a study of shared clonotypes between healthy human individuals. Study-level points and caveats: Sampling was confined to blood; repertoires within tissues likely differ.

Data came from immunoSEQ multiplex PCR; TCRdb stores just in-frame clones and leaves some out. The data show 1.6 million or so clones, with 98% seen just once and roughly 0.35% held by the top ten. Comments on this clone: The target antigen is unknown.

Sequencing was carried out using naive CD4+ T cells sorted from blood. The subset: CD45RA+ positively selected. The TCR sequence derives from a man aged 25-45 years in good health.

This CDR3 is CASSLGIGQGTYGYTF. The CDR3 DNA reads TGTGCCAGCAGCTTAGGTATTGGACAGGGGACCTATGGCTACACCTTC. The chain carries TRBV11-2 and TRBJ1-2; 9 bases are shared with TRBD1. The germline V gene has CDR1 SGHAT and CDR2 FQNNGV. The CDR3 has 16 amino acids. After removal of 1 base from V and 4 bases from J, the junction contained 7 bases not matched to a gene.